This T cell receptor (beta chain) was profiled in a study of CD8 T cells in Susac syndrome. Sequencing of TCR beta covered CD8+ and CD4+ T cells obtained from blood. Patients with stable or active relapsing-remitting disease, all of them treatment-naive, made up the multiple sclerosis controls. Overall study findings and caveats: As the study acknowledged, the number of individuals who were part of its TCR sequencing and HLA analysis was relatively small.

It was with random hexamers that about 0.45 to 1 ug RNA was reverse transcribed. The CDR3 of TCR beta was amplified by immunoSEQ multiplex PCR across 54 Vbeta and 13 Jbeta. Using its own MiXCR run on the immunoSEQ multiplex PCR reads, TCRdb lists one record per CDR3 protein. The repertoire includes 150,000 to 160,000 distinct CDR3 sequences, 95% to 96% of them detected once, and over 0.12% sits in the top ten. Note on this clonotype: Its antigen is currently unknown.

Sequenced sample: CD8+ T cells from PBMCs. This clonotype was obtained from a human donor with multiple sclerosis.

CDR3 amino acids: CASSDLLGDTQYF. CDR3 nucleotides: TGTGCCAGCAGTGACCTCCTGGGGGATACGCAGTATTTT. The rearrangement joins TRBV12-3 or TRBV12-4 to TRBJ2-3, with D uncertain. Trimming took 5 bases from V and 6 from J, leaving 12 bases between them. The CDR3 has 13 amino acids.